This TCR beta chain was recorded in a study of identical twins. Study-level findings and limits: Modeled out-of-frame TCR alpha sharing in monozygotic twins fell below observed levels.

Note on this clonotype: Its antigen is unidentified.

Each CDR3 protein gets one entry after TCRdb re-called the 5' RACE reads with MiXCR. The sample includes roughly 490,000 distinct CDR3 sequences, 14% of them seen just once. This sample was shared with a second study, whose subject was yellow fever vaccine responses in identical twins.

Sequencing used CD4+ T cells sorted from blood. The sequence was collected from a woman aged 18 to 35 in good health.

CDR3 nucleotide sequence: TGTGCCAGCAGTGAAGACAGGGGACGGTTAGAGACCCAGTACTTC. Its translation: CASSEDRGRLETQYF. The V and J genes are TRBV2 and TRBJ2-5, with 7 bases fitting TRBD1. Germline lookup yields CDR1 SNHLY and CDR2 FYNNEI. This CDR3 comprises 15 residues. V lost 1 base to trimming and J lost 4 bases; unmatched junction nucleotides: 6. The full variable domain, with the rest looked up from reference TRBV2 and TRBJ2-5, is EPEVTQTPSHQVTQMGQEVILRCVPISNHLYFYWYRQILGQKVEFLVSFYNNEISEKSEIFDDQFSVERPDGSNFTLKIRSTKLEDSAMYFCASSEDRGRLETQYFGPGTRLLVL.